A single sample gave rise to the 17 T cell receptor beta chains below, sequenced in a study of T cell responses to AZD1222 COVID-19 vaccine. Sequencing used immunoSEQ multiplex PCR; TCRdb keeps in-frame clones, though not all of them. The sample holds about 140,000 clones; more than 75% are singletons and the top ten take less than 2%. Material: peripheral blood, obtained 28 days after the second AZD1222 dose. Receptors originate from an adult who received the AZD1222 COVID-19 vaccine.

The chain uses TRBV29-1 and TRBJ2-7; TRBD1 aligns across 7 bases. CDR1 is SQVTM, CDR2 ANQGSEA, per germline. V shed 6 bases and J 3 bases; nucleotides not matched to a gene: 8. The CDR3 contains 13 residues. The CDR3 nucleotides are TGCAGCGTGAGGGACAGTGGCCTCTACGAGCAGTACTTC. Its protein is CSVRDSGLYEQYF.

The chain uses TRBV5-1 and TRBJ2-7; 8 nucleotides agree with TRBD1. The CDR3 has 15 amino acids. Germline V CDR1 and CDR2: SGHRS, YFSETQ. V was clipped by 4 bases and J by 3 bases; unmatched bases: 9. The CDR3 loop is CASSPAAGGHYEQYF. The CDR3 DNA is TGCGCCAGCAGCCCGGCGGCAGGGGGCCACTACGAGCAGTACTTC.

This chain joins TRBV27 and TRBJ1-1; 11 bases map to TRBD1. V lost 5 bases, J lost 4 bases, and 9 bases stayed unmatched. This CDR3 comprises 16 residues. Germline assignment: CDR1 MNHEY and CDR2 SMNVEV (reference sequence). The CDR3: CASSRLDRGLSTEAFF. The CDR3 DNA follows: TGTGCCAGCAGTCGACTGGACAGGGGGCTGAGCACTGAAGCTTTCTTT.

The chain combines TRBV10-1 with TRBJ2-1; D perhaps matches TRBD2 (6 bases). V was pared by 1 base and J by 9 bases, with 7 bases between. Germline CDR1 is WNHNN and CDR2 is SYGVQD (reference sequence). The CDR3 sequence is 12 residues long. CDR3 coding DNA: TGCGCCAGCAGTGAGTTCGGGAGTGAGCAGTTCTTC. It specifies CASSEFGSEQFF.

The V and J genes are TRBV3-1 (or the pseudogene TRBV3-2) and TRBJ2-1; D uncertain. Deletions cut 4 bases from V and 0 bases from J, with 10 bases between. CDR1 LGHDT and CDR2 YNNKEL come from the germline V gene (reference sequence). The CDR3 covers 15 residues. The CDR3 reads CASSPGPSSYNEQFF. CDR3 sequence (DNA): TGTGCCAGCAGCCCAGGCCCTAGCTCCTACAATGAGCAGTTCTTC.

The chain uses TRBV6-5 and TRBJ1-4; 7 nucleotides agree with TRBD1. V lost 7 bases, J lost 7 bases, and 6 bases stayed unmatched. Germline values: CDR1 MNHEY, CDR2 SVGAGI. The CDR3 is 13 residues long. The CDR3 loop is CASIRGRGEKLFF. CDR3 DNA: TGTGCCAGCATAAGGGGGCGAGGTGAAAAACTGTTTTTT.

The chain couples TRBV5-1 to TRBJ1-2, with D uncertain. Looked up from germline, CDR1 is SGHRS and CDR2 is YFSETQ. V lost 6 bases to trimming and J lost 3 bases, with 6 bases between them. The CDR3 sequence is 11 residues long. CDR3 coding DNA: TGCGCCAGCATCAATCACTATGGCTACACCTTC. It translates to CASINHYGYTF.

V is TRBV3-1 (or the pseudogene TRBV3-2) and J is TRBJ1-1; D gene unclear. The germline CDR1 and CDR2 sequences are LGHDT and YNNKEL (reference sequence). V was trimmed by 1 base and J by 8 bases, leaving 8 bases between them. The CDR3 totals 12 residues. The CDR3 nucleotides read TGTGCCAGCAGCCAAGTCCACGGCGAAGCTTTCTTT. It encodes CASSQVHGEAFF.

The rearrangement joins TRBV3-1 (or the pseudogene TRBV3-2) to TRBJ1-2; the D gene is possibly TRBD1 (5 bases). This CDR3 has 13 amino acids. Between the trimmed V and J ends, which lost 3 bases and 3 bases, there was a span of 8 bases. Germline V gene data show CDR1 as LGHDT and CDR2 as YNNKEL (reference sequence). The CDR3 sequence is CASSHNRYYGYTF. The CDR3 DNA reads TGTGCCAGCAGCCATAACAGGTACTATGGCTACACCTTC.

The J gene is TRBJ1-2, the V gene TRBV9; perhaps TRBD1 as D (5 bases). Trimming removed 0 bases at V and 2 bases at J, with 11 bases between. The V gene's germline CDR1 is SGDLS and CDR2 YYNGEE. The CDR3 spans 15 residues. This chain's CDR3 is CASSVEGSGNYGYTF. The CDR3 region has the DNA TGTGCCAGCAGCGTAGAGGGGTCCGGGAACTATGGCTACACCTTC.

The rearrangement uses TRBV6-5 and TRBJ1-1; perhaps TRBD1 as D (6 bases). The germline CDR1 and CDR2 sequences are MNHEY and SVGAGI. V was trimmed by 7 bases and J by 6 bases, leaving 9 bases between them. The CDR3 length is 11 residues. CDR3 nucleotide sequence: TGTGCCAGCAAACAGGGCTCTGAAGCTTTCTTT. Amino acids: CASKQGSEAFF.

A word on this clone: Within the sample, other DNA sequences also encode this same CDR3. In nucleotides, the CDR3 is TGTGCCAGCTCACCACAGGCGAACACTGAAGCTTTCTTT. Protein sequence: CASSPQANTEAFF. This chain uses TRBV18 with TRBJ1-1; D is uncertain. This CDR3 spans 13 amino acids. V was trimmed by 1 base and J by 1 base, leaving 4 bases between them. In germline, CDR1 is KGHSH, CDR2 LQKENI. Together with reference TRBV18 and TRBJ1-1, the CDR3 gives the full variable domain: NAGVMQNPRHLVRRRGQEARLRCSPMKGHSHVYWYRQLPEEGLKFMVYLQKENIIDESGMPKERFSAEFPKEGPSILRIQQVVRGDSAAYFCASSPQANTEAFFGQGTRLTVV.

V gene TRBV29-1 combines with J gene TRBJ1-5; D uncertain. The CDR3 runs to 13 residues. V lost 6 bases and J 5 bases, leaving 14 bases between the germline ends. The V gene's germline CDR1 is SQVTM and CDR2 ANQGSEA. In DNA form, the CDR3 reads TGCAGCGTCCTGAGCGGGCCCGATCAGCCCCAGCATTTT. Translation: CSVLSGPDQPQHF. Together with reference TRBV29-1 and TRBJ1-5, the CDR3 gives the full variable domain: SAVISQKPSRDICQRGTSLTIQCQVDSQVTMMFWYRQQPGQSLTLIATANQGSEATYESGFVIDKFPISRPNLTFSTLTVSNMSPEDSSIYLCSVLSGPDQPQHFGDGTRLSIL.

This clone was seen once. The chain combines TRBV27 with TRBJ2-3, with TRBD2 matching over 9 bases. This CDR3 region has 14 residues. CDR1 and CDR2 (germline): MNHEY, SMNVEV (reference sequence). The J segment lost 2 bases and the V segment lost 7 bases, leaving 4 bases of the junction unmatched. CDR3 nucleotides: TGTGCCAGCACCGTAGCGGGAGCCACAGATACGCAGTATTTT. This codes for CASTVAGATDTQYF.

This clone came up once. The chain combines TRBV9 with TRBJ2-1, with 7 bases matching TRBD2. Germline CDR1 reads SGDLS; CDR2 reads YYNGEE. V shed 0 bases and J 7 bases; nucleotides not matched to a gene: 7. The CDR3 is made up of 15 amino acids. CDR3 sequence: CASSVVGGGKNEQFF. The CDR3 DNA is TGTGCCAGCAGCGTAGTGGGGGGAGGGAAGAATGAGCAGTTCTTC.

The CDR3 loop is CSASIPENTEAFF. For the CDR3, the DNA is TGCAGTGCTAGTATCCCGGAGAACACTGAAGCTTTCTTT. The chain couples TRBV20-1 to TRBJ1-1; the D is unclear. There are 13 residues in the CDR3. Germline V gives CDR1 DFQATT, CDR2 SNEGSKA (reference sequence). The V and J ends lost 3 bases and 1 base respectively, with 9 bases between them.

A single count supports this clone. This CDR3 reads CSVVGGEFSPLHF. The CDR3 region has the DNA TGCAGCGTTGTAGGGGGCGAGTTTTCACCCCTCCACTTT. The chain has TRBV29-1 and TRBJ1-6, with 7 positions matching TRBD1. Germline-derived CDR1 and CDR2 are SQVTM and ANQGSEA. The CDR3 runs 13 residues. Trimming took 4 bases from V and 9 from J; bases not matched to a gene: 6.